A selection of T cell receptor beta chains follows, all from one sample in a study of CD8+ T cells in alopecia areata. Assay used: immunoSEQ multiplex PCR; TCRdb lists only in-frame clones, some missing. The table lists roughly 150,000 clones, about 60% of them singletons, with under 5.5% in the top ten. The sequenced sample was CD4+ T cells sorted from blood. The receptors were sampled from a human donor in good health. The conserved cysteine and the conserved F or W are not part of the CDR3 here. The order of the fields is D gene, V gene, CDR3 protein. D genes are given only for firm matches.

>TRBD1|TRBV27
ASSTGTGMLQPQH
>TRBD1|TRBV7-2
ASSLTGTEAF
>.|TRBV7-9
ASSTFNEKLF
>.|TRBV30
AWSVEATTGELF
>.|TRBV29-1
SVEKAQNTEAF
>.|TRBV5-6
ASSLIGQPQH
>.|TRBV18
ASSQTDSWGYT
>TRBD1|TRBV11-2
ASSSDRASTDTQY
>TRBD2|TRBV9
ASSVTTSGTPTDTQY
>.|TRBV5-1
ASSLDGGGPYEQY
>.|TRBV6-5
ASSSLGAEDNEQF
>.|TRBV30
AWSPRALGGSITYEQY
>.|TRBV29-1
SAGRFDMHEQY
>.|TRBV29-1
SVLRGFTAEAF
>.|TRBV2
ASSEPGVKTYEQY
>.|TRBV9
ASSPRTANTGELF
>.|TRBV29-1
SAGGGLTYNEQF
>.|TRBV5-1
ASSLAGELF
>TRBD1|TRBV4-1
ASSPRRGQERNYEQY
>.|TRBV30
AWTYLGLTGELF
>TRBD1|TRBV2
ASRFIRQGGETQY
>.|TRBV11-2
ASSLSQGRDYEQY
>.|TRBV7-8
ASSITGDYGYT
>TRBD2|TRBV10-1
ASSEGLAHNEQF
>.|TRBV9
ASSLLGTSDTQY
>TRBD2|TRBV30
AWSRTSGYNEQF
>.|TRBV10-1
ASSVWGSYEQY
>TRBD1|TRBV30
AWSVFRDRGYEQY
>.|TRBV2
ASSPNSYEQY
>.|TRBV18
ASSPRTTDTQY
>TRBD1|TRBV2
ASGDRGYNEQF
>.|TRBV7-9
ASSPRQATSYEQY
>TRBD1|TRBV5-4
ASSPDRGGETQY
>TRBD1|TRBV30
AWSGTGGHSGANVLT